This T cell receptor (beta chain) stems from a study of blood T cell repertoires in COVID-19. The overall study: From the United States, Italy and Spain came samples of acute and convalescent COVID-19. T cells, B-cell-depleted T cells, or PBMCs provided the cDNA or gDNA that served as material.

Sequencing used immunoSEQ multiplex PCR; TCRdb keeps in-frame clones, though not all of them. Of over 400,000 clones listed, approximately 83% are singletons. This CDR3 has 14 residues. The J segment lost 6 bases and the V segment lost 5 bases, leaving 6 bases of the junction unmatched. CDR1 is SGHAT, CDR2 FQNNGV, per germline. Sequencing used peripheral blood. J is TRBJ2-2 and V is TRBV11-2; 7 bases line up with TRBD1. The TCR sequence derives from a human donor in a cohort sampled during active COVID-19. The CDR3 DNA is TGTGCCAGCAGCCGACGGACAGGCCCCGGGGAGCTGTTTTTT. Protein product: CASSRRTGPGELFF.